The clone carrying this TCR beta chain was found a few times. The antigen remains undetermined. PCR involved 60 Vbeta and 13 Jbeta primers. Here immunoSEQ multiplex PCR was the method, and the copy in TCRdb shows in-frame clones only, minus some. Found here are roughly 150,000 clones, around 78% of them singletons; the top ten hold 1.5% to 1.8%. These data are taken from a study of cytomegalovirus exposure and HLA in healthy donors. General study findings and limits: A list of about 180 TCR beta chains associated with cytomegalovirus was given. A later analysis found TCR association rates differed by HLA locus, highest for DRB1 and lowest for HLA-C. When presence/absence was analysed, sequencing depth was taken to be roughly uniform across donors.

Germline V gene sequence: CDR1 MGHRA, CDR2 YSYEKL. The length of the CDR3 is 14 residues. V was cut by 6 bases and J by 6 bases, with 17 bases left in between. This sequence joins TRBV4-1 and TRBJ1-2; D is possibly TRBD1 (6 bases). Sequencing was carried out using PBMCs. The receptor was isolated from a man aged 35 to 55 in good health and CMV-seronegative. CDR3 sequence (DNA): TGCGCCAGCAGTCAAACCGGGACAATCGATGGCTACACCTTC. This encodes CASSQTGTIDGYTF.